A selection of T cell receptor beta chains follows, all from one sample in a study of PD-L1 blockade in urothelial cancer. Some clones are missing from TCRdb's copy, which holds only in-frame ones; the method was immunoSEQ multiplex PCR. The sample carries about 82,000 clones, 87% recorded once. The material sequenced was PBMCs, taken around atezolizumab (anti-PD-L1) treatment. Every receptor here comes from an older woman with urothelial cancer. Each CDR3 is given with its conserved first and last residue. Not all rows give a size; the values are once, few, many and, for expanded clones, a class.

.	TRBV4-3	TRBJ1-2	CASSHLQGNYGYTF
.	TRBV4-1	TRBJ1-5	CASSQGVGGYQPQHF
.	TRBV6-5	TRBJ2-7	CASSYVGGASYEQYF
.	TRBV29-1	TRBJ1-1	CSVNGVGVTEAFF
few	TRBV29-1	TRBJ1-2	CSVEDPETGEGNYGYTF
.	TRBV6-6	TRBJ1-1	CASSYSGQSNTEAFF
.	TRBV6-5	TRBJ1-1	CASRRGSVTEAFF
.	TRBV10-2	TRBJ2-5	CASKSGGAVEETQYF
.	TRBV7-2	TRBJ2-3	CASSLANWWDTQYF
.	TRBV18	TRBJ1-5	CATSGQGANQPQHF
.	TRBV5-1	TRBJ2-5	CASSLETGAPQETQYF
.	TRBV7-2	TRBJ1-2	CASSLAAGDHYGYTF
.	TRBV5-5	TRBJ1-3	CASSLDRGGNTIYF
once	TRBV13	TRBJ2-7	CASSLWLDRYEQYF
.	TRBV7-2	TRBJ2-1	CASSLGDPGARGNEQFF
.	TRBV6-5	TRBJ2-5	CASSRQGVQETQYF
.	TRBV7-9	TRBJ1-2	CASSLAGTGDHGYTF
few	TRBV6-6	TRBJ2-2	CASSYGRSNTGELFF
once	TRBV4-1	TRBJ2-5	CASSQDREQGPRPNQETQYF
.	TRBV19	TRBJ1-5	CASSIWTGDQPQHF
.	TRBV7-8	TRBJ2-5	CASSQNRAAETQYF
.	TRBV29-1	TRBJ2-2	CSVEKGQGPDTGELFF
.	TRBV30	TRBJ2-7	CAWSRAAGQALYEQYF
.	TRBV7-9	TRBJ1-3	CASSLGGLSGNTIYF
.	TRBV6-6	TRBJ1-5	CASSDSIGQPQHF
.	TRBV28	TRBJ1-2	CASSLARVRYRGSNYGYTF
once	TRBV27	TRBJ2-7	CASGAGGPSAYEQYF
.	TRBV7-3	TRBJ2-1	CASSTSSGSEGEQFF
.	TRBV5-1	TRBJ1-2	CASSGTTNYGYTF
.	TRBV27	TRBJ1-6	CASSFGGQGDSPLHF
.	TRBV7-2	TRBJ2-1	CASSPARDSPQFF
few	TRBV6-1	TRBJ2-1	CASSPRSYNEQFF
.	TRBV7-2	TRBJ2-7	CASSLARSGGAYEQYF
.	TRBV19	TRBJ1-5	CASSTQTGHNQPQHF
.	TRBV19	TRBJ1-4	CASSSPPDEKLFF
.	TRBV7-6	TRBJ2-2	CASSLGAGPTVWNTGELFF
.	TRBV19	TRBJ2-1	CASSMGLLLAGVPNKQFF
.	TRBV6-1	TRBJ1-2	CASSEQPGTATYGYTF
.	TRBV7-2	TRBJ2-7	CASSLAFLSRLAGAGEQYF
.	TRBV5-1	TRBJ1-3	CASSLDASGNTIYF
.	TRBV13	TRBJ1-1	CASSLGKPGQRITEAFF
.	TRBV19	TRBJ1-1	CASRRGIRDWSEAFF
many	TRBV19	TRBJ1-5	CASSRASNQPQHF
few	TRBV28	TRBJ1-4	CASSLVGGREKLFF
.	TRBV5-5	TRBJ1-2	CASSFDGQSYGYTF
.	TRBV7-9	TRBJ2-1	CASSLGGVAGTYNEQFF
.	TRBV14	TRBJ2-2	CASSQRRLVQNTGELFF
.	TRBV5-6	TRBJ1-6	CASSLVDTNSPLHF
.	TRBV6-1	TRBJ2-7	CASRVGQGPSYEQYF
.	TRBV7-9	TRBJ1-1	CASSSTGAYTEAFF